One sample yielded the 10 T cell receptor beta chains listed below, sequenced in a study of blood T cell repertoires in COVID-19. This table comes from immunoSEQ multiplex PCR, and its TCRdb copy is limited to in-frame clones, with some not included. There are over 350,000 clones in the sample; over 75% occur only once, and 0.9% to 1% lies in the top ten. Sequenced: PBMCs or T cells enriched from blood (not recorded which). These receptors were collected from a woman aged 25-40 years with acute COVID-19.

This clone showed up just once. V usage is TRBV7-9 and J usage is TRBJ1-5, with D unclear. The CDR3 is 15 amino acids. Germline CDR1 SEHNR, CDR2 FQNEAQ (reference sequence). The V end lost 0 bases, the J end lost 0 bases, and 6 bases lay between the germline ends. The CDR3 region is CASSLASSSNQPQHF. The CDR3 DNA follows: TGTGCCAGCAGCTTAGCATCTAGTAGCAATCAGCCCCAGCATTTT.

This sequence joins TRBV5-1 and TRBJ1-2; 9 nucleotides agree with TRBD1. V gave up 3 bases and J gave up 2 bases; unmatched junction bases: 8. Germline V gene lookup returns CDR1 SGHRS and CDR2 YFSETQ. This CDR3 comprises 16 residues. CDR3 residues: CASSSNTGTGNYGYTF. CDR3 nucleotides: TGCGCCAGCAGCTCGAATACCGGGACAGGGAACTATGGCTACACCTTC.

In its sample, this clone was seen a few times. The V gene is TRBV9, the J gene TRBJ1-3; possibly TRBD1 for D (6 bases). Trimming removed 0 bases at V and 1 base at J, with 11 bases between. Germline V gene data show CDR1 as SGDLS and CDR2 as YYNGEE. The CDR3 is made up of 16 amino acids. CDR3 in DNA: TGTGCCAGCAGCGTAGAAGTACAGGGATCTGGAAACACCATATATTTT. Translation: CASSVEVQGSGNTIYF.

This clone was counted a few times. The chain joins TRBV6-6 to TRBJ1-5, with D tentatively TRBD1 (6 bases). In germline, CDR1 is MNHNY, CDR2 SVGAGI (reference sequence). V lost 5 bases and J 9 bases, leaving 26 bases between the germline ends. CDR3 size: 17 residues. The CDR3, as DNA: TGTGCCAGCAGTCCATTCGGAGGAGGGGAGGGGGAATTGCCCCAGCATTTT. It is translated as CASSPFGGGEGELPQHF.

The genes are TRBV18 and TRBJ1-2; D call uncertain. Germline V lookup: CDR1 KGHSH, CDR2 LQKENI. The CDR3 is 14 amino acids. The V gene lost 5 bases and the J gene lost 1 base, with 11 bases spanning the gap. CDR3 amino acids: CASSASSDNYGYTF. The DNA for the CDR3 is TGTGCCAGCTCAGCTAGTTCGGATAACTATGGCTACACCTTC.

V and J are TRBV27 and TRBJ2-2; 7 bases are a match to TRBD1. Per germline, CDR1 MNHEY and CDR2 SMNVEV (reference sequence). The junction had 6 bases not matched to a gene; V was cut back by 6 bases and J by 2 bases. This CDR3 comprises 15 residues. The CDR3 spells CASRPQGVNTGELFF. CDR3 coding DNA: TGTGCCAGCAGACCCCAGGGGGTAAACACCGGGGAGCTGTTTTTT.

A few counts support this clone. The V and J genes are TRBV10-3 and TRBJ1-2, with 7 bases lining up with TRBD1. V shed 6 bases and J 7 bases; nucleotides not matched to a gene: 8. Germline V gives CDR1 ENHRY, CDR2 SYGVKD. CDR3 length equals 13 residues. The chain's CDR3 is CAISERTGVGYTF. In DNA, the CDR3 is TGTGCCATCAGCGAACGTACAGGGGTTGGCTACACCTTC.

This rearrangement joins TRBV27 to TRBJ1-1; no clear D. Trimming cost V 8 bases and J 4 bases, with 11 bases left between them. CDR3 length: 12 residues. Per the germline V gene, CDR1 is MNHEY and CDR2 is SMNVEV (reference sequence). The CDR3 is CASSGIRTEAFF. DNA of the CDR3: TGTGCCAGCTCGGGGATTCGCACTGAAGCTTTCTTT.

This chain connects TRBV2 to TRBJ1-5; 10 bases align to TRBD1. Germline V gene lookup returns CDR1 SNHLY and CDR2 FYNNEI. The V gene end was trimmed by 5 bases and the J gene end by 8 bases; junction bases not matched to a gene: 9. This CDR3 contains 15 residues. CDR3 amino acids: CASSSDRGGIKPQHF. The CDR3 coding sequence is TGTGCCAGCAGTTCGGACAGGGGGGGGATCAAGCCCCAGCATTTT.

The V gene is TRBV5-1, the J gene TRBJ2-2; 10 bases fit TRBD1. Germline V gives CDR1 SGHRS, CDR2 YFSETQ. The CDR3 consists of 18 residues. Losses at the gene ends were 4 bases for V and 4 bases for J; bases not matched to a gene: 13. The CDR3, as DNA: TGCGCCAGCAGCCCGCAATCCGTCCGGGACAGGGGCACCGGGGAGCTGTTTTTT. It yields the protein CASSPQSVRDRGTGELFF.